A selection of T cell receptor beta chains follows, all from one sample in a study of CXCR3-negative and CXCR3-positive naive CD8 T cells. One entry per CDR3 protein, without DNA, is what TCRdb gives after re-calling the 5' RACE reads. This sample contains some 130,000 distinct CDR3 sequences. Sequenced input: naive CXCR3- CD8+ T cells from blood. The receptor source for this set is a human donor in good health. Some clones in this sample may be carry-over from other donors' samples. The CDR3 runs from the conserved cysteine through the conserved F or W.

J gene: TRBJ1-6; V gene: TRBV4-2; CDR3 protein: CASSQDNSGGYNSPLHF
J gene: TRBJ2-7; V gene: TRBV4-3; CDR3 protein: CASSQDPGVGYEQYF
J gene: TRBJ2-7; V gene: TRBV19; CDR3 protein: CASSLGQEHEQYF
J gene: TRBJ2-6; V gene: TRBV25-1; CDR3 protein: CASRDSSSGANVLTF
J gene: TRBJ2-1; V gene: TRBV28; CDR3 protein: CASSLTSPNEQFF
J gene: TRBJ2-3; V gene: TRBV5-6; CDR3 protein: CASSFRDTTHTQYF
J gene: TRBJ2-7; V gene: TRBV5-6; CDR3 protein: CASSGGQVYYEQYF
J gene: TRBJ2-1; V gene: TRBV10-3; CDR3 protein: CAISALGPTYNEQFF
J gene: TRBJ2-7; V gene: TRBV12-3/TRBV12-4; CDR3 protein: CASSSFSPYEQYF
J gene: TRBJ2-2; V gene: TRBV29-1; CDR3 protein: CSVWRSTGELFF
J gene: TRBJ2-1; V gene: TRBV28; CDR3 protein: CASNALLGGFYNEQFF
J gene: TRBJ2-3; V gene: TRBV7-2; CDR3 protein: CASSYGLATSRTDTQYF
J gene: TRBJ1-3; V gene: TRBV7-6; CDR3 protein: CASSRNSKQGSGNTIYF
J gene: TRBJ2-1; V gene: TRBV19; CDR3 protein: CASSIHRTDTYNEQFF
J gene: TRBJ2-7; V gene: TRBV29-1; CDR3 protein: CSVGAPTGPEQYF